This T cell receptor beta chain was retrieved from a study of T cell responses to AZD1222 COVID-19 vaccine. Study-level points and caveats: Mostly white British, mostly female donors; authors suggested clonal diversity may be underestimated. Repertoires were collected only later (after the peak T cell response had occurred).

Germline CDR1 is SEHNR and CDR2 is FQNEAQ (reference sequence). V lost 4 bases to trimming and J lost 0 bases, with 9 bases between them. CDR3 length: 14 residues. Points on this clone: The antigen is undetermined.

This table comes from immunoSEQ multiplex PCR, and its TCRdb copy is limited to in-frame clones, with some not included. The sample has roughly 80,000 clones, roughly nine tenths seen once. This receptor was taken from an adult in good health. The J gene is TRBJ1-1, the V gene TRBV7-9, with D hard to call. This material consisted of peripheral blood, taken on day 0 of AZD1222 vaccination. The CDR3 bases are TGTGCCAGCAGCTGGGAGATGATGAACACTGAAGCTTTCTTT. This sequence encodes CASSWEMMNTEAFF.